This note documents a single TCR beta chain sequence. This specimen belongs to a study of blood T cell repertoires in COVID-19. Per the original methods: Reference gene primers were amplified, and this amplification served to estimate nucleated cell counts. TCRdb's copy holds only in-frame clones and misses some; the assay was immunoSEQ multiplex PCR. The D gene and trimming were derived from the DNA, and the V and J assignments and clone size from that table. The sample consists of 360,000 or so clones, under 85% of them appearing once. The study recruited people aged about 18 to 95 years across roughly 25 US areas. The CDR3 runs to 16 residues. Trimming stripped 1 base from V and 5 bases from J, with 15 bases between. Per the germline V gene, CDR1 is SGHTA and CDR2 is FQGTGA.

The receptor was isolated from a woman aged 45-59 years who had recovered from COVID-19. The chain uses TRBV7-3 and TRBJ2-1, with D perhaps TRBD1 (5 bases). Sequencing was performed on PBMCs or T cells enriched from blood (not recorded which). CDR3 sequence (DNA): TGTGCCAGCAGCTTAAGGTTGGGGCCCGATCACAATGAGCAGTTCTTC. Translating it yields CASSLRLGPDHNEQFF.